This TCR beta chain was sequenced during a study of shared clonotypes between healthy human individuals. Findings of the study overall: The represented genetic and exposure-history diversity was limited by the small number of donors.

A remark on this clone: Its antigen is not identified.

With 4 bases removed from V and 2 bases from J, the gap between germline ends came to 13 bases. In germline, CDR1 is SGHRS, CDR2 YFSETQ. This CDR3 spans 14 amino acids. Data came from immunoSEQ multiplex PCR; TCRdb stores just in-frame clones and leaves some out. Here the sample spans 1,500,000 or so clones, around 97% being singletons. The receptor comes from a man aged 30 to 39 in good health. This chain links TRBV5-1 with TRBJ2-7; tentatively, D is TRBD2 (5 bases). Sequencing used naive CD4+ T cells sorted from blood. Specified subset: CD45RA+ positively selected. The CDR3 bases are TGCGCCAGCAGCCTGGACTGGTTCGCCTACGAGCAGTACTTC. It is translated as CASSLDWFAYEQYF.